Below, 14 T cell receptor beta chains from the same sample are listed, as sequenced in a study of blood T cells in healthy people across ages. Primed by a sample-barcoded 5' primer and a J-beta primer mix, a second PCR proceeded for about 6 to 12 cycles. TCRdb re-analysed the 5' RACE reads in MiXCR, keeping a single row per CDR3 protein. The table lists around 1,800,000 distinct CDR3 sequences, approximately 40% of them singletons. The sequenced sample consisted of blood. The receptors were gathered from a human donor in good health.

This CDR3 is CATSDARDGYYEQYF. CDR3 sequence (DNA): TGTGCCACCAGTGATGCCAGGGACGGCTACTACGAGCAGTACTTC. This chain uses TRBV24-1 with TRBJ2-7; D is possibly TRBD1 or TRBD2 (5 bases each). Germline assignment: CDR1 KGHDR and CDR2 SFDVKD. V lost 3 bases, J lost 3 bases, and 14 bases lay in between. The CDR3 runs to 15 residues.

The CDR3 DNA is TGTGCCAGCAGCTATGGGACAGACTACTACGAGCAGTACTTC. Translated: CASSYGTDYYEQYF. The V and J genes are TRBV5-6 and TRBJ2-7; 7 bases fit TRBD1. With 3 bases clipped from V and 3 bases from J, the junction kept 6 bases outside the gene matches. This CDR3 spans 14 amino acids. Germline V gene sequence: CDR1 SGHDT, CDR2 YYEEEE. Using reference TRBV5-6 and TRBJ2-7 for the parts outside the CDR3, the full variable domain is DAGVTQSPTHLIKTRGQQVTLRCSPKSGHDTVSWYQQALGQGPQFIFQYYEEEERQRGNFPDRFSGHQFPNYSSELNVNALLLGDSALYLCASSYGTDYYEQYFGPGTRLTVT.

This clonotype came up a few times. V and J are TRBV20-1 and TRBJ1-2; D might be TRBD1 (5 bases). Germline V gene sequence: CDR1 DFQATT, CDR2 SNEGSKA (reference sequence). The CDR3 is made up of 14 amino acids. Deletions cut 0 bases from V and 3 bases from J, with 11 bases between. For the CDR3, the DNA is TGCAGTGCTAGAGATTGGGGAGGGGACTATGGCTACACCTTC. It yields the protein CSARDWGGDYGYTF.

This chain links TRBV24-1 with TRBJ2-2, with 12 bases aligning to TRBD2. In germline, CDR1 is KGHDR, CDR2 SFDVKD. V lost 5 bases to trimming and J lost 2 bases; unmatched junction nucleotides: 8. CDR3 length: 18 residues. The CDR3, as DNA: TGTGCCACCAGTGGAGGACTAGCGGGGACGGGCAACACCGGGGAGCTGTTTTTT. Protein product: CATSGGLAGTGNTGELFF.

This sequence joins TRBV7-6 and TRBJ2-7; tentatively, D is TRBD2 (6 bases). The CDR3 loop spans 14 amino acids. Germline V lookup: CDR1 SGHVS, CDR2 FNYEAQ. The ends were cut back, 6 bases at V and 4 bases at J, with 16 bases in the middle. CDR3: CASSRAGGAYEQYF. The CDR3 DNA follows: TGTGCCAGCAGTCGAGCCGGGGGAGCGTACGAGCAGTACTTC.

The chain links TRBV6-2 or TRBV6-3 to TRBJ2-7; perhaps TRBD2 as D (5 bases). V lost 0 bases to trimming and J lost 3 bases, with 18 bases between them. Germline lookup yields CDR1 MNHEY and CDR2 SVGEGT. This CDR3 is 17 amino acids long. The CDR3 bases are TGTGCCAGCAGTTACTCGACTACTAGGGTCCTCAACTACGAGCAGTACTTC. Encoded protein: CASSYSTTRVLNYEQYF.

This clonotype has more than one count but fewer than ten. This rearrangement joins TRBV6-1 to TRBJ2-3; the D gene could be TRBD1 or TRBD2 (5 bases each). This CDR3 is 15 amino acids long. Germline V lookup: CDR1 MNHNS, CDR2 SASEGT. Trimming shortened V by 8 bases and J by 3 bases, and 18 bases separated the two germline ends. The CDR3 region has the DNA TGTGCCAGCTGTAAGTCCGGGACCTTAACAGATACGCAGTATTTT. Translation: CASCKSGTLTDTQYF.

There are a few counts of this clonotype. The chain links TRBV13 to TRBJ2-7, with D perhaps matching TRBD1 (6 bases). V was trimmed by 3 bases and J by 0 bases, leaving 18 bases between them. Germline CDR1 and CDR2: PRHDT and FYEKMQ (reference sequence). The CDR3 runs 17 residues. This chain's CDR3 is CASSFAPRQAGSYEQYF. The CDR3 DNA follows: TGTGCCAGCAGCTTCGCTCCCCGACAGGCGGGCTCCTACGAGCAGTACTTC.

The gene calls are TRBV7-2 and TRBJ2-1, with TRBD1 matching over 9 bases. Germline-derived CDR1 and CDR2 are SGHTA and FQGNSA. The CDR3 extends over 17 amino acids. Germline trimming cut 3 bases from V and 12 bases from J; bases unmatched to any gene: 18. CDR3 loop: CASSFDSGTGKGSGQFF. The DNA of the CDR3 is TGTGCCAGCAGCTTTGATTCCGGGACAGGGAAGGGTAGTGGGCAGTTCTTC.

A word on this clonotype: At one end the junction does not follow the germline gene, possibly because of a read error. V and J are TRBV7-9 and TRBJ2-5; D is unresolved. The CDR3 has 12 residues. The germline CDR1 and CDR2 sequences are SEHNR and FQNEAQ (reference sequence). This chain's CDR3 is CASSPESETRYF. CDR3 bases: TGTGCCAGCAGCCCAGAGTCAGAGACCCGGTACTTC.

Comment on this clonotype: At one boundary the junction diverges from the germline segment, which might be a read error. The gene calls are TRBV5-1 and TRBJ2-5; D tentatively reads TRBD1 or TRBD2 (5 bases each). This CDR3 contains 14 residues. The V gene's germline CDR1 is SGHRS and CDR2 YFSETQ. Here the CDR3 reads CASSLGNRGETLYF. CDR3 coding DNA: TGCGCCAGCAGCTTGGGCAATAGAGGGGAGACCCTGTACTTC.

This clonotype was observed a handful of times. The chain couples TRBV7-2 to TRBJ1-3; the D is unclear. The CDR3 is 13 residues long. V shed 4 bases and J shed 10 bases, with 14 bases lying between them. CDR1 SGHTA and CDR2 FQGNSA come from the germline V gene. CDR3: CASSSITSGTIYF. The CDR3 nucleotides read TGTGCCAGCAGCTCCATCACCTCCGGGACCATATATTTT.

The gene calls are TRBV5-5 and TRBJ2-5; D is ambiguous. CDR3 length: 16 residues. V lost 0 bases and J 2 bases, leaving 14 bases between the germline ends. CDR1 and CDR2 (germline): SGHKS, YYEKEE (reference sequence). The CDR3 DNA follows: TGTGCCAGCAGCTTGGTCGGTTTGGCAAGACAAGAGACCCAGTACTTC. Amino acids: CASSLVGLARQETQYF.

The chain recombines TRBV6-1 with TRBJ2-6; 7 bases line up with TRBD1. Germline V gene data show CDR1 as MNHNS and CDR2 as SASEGT. The CDR3 is made up of 18 amino acids. V shed 6 bases and J 0 bases; nucleotides not matched to a gene: 11. CDR3 residues: CASSRGTVRSSGANVLTF. In nucleotides, the CDR3 is TGTGCCAGCAGCAGGGGGACAGTAAGGAGCTCTGGGGCCAACGTCCTGACTTTC.